The T cell receptor beta chain described here comes from a study of cytomegalovirus exposure and HLA in healthy donors. Findings and limits, study-wide: According to the study, roughly 160 TCR beta chains were cytomegalovirus-associated. Being indistinguishable, some V segments were excluded, TRBV6-2 and TRBV6-3 among them. Prior analysis indicated that the majority of TCR beta V segments exhibited productivity approximately 90% or approximately 30% of the time. Most likely, a cluster of highly shared sequence variants arose as a sequencing artifact.

V dropped 8 bases and J dropped 2 bases, with 13 bases sitting between them. The CDR3 has 12 amino acids. Per germline, CDR1 SQVTM and CDR2 ANQGSEA. Of note for this clone: Antigen specificity is unknown.

PCR involved 60 Vbeta and 13 Jbeta primers. Produced via immunoSEQ multiplex PCR; TCRdb's table is partial and in-frame only. This sample carries more than 95,000 clones, around 80% of them seen once, and the ten largest clones take more than 1%. The rearrangement links TRBV29-1 to TRBJ2-7; D is unclear. Sequenced input: PBMCs. The sequence was collected from a female donor in good health and CMV-seronegative. The CDR3 loop reads CSLVQAPYEQYF. Here the CDR3 DNA reads TGCAGCCTTGTGCAGGCCCCCTACGAGCAGTACTTC.